Each of the 12 T cell receptor beta chains below was sequenced from the same sample in a study of CD4 and CD8 cells across lung adenocarcinoma regions. TCRdb independently ran MiXCR on the PCR reads; one entry per CDR3 protein. Of 15,000 to 20,000 distinct CDR3 sequences listed, about 50% were seen once; the top ten hold approximately 31%. The material sequenced was CD8+ T cells from the margin of a lung tumor. Receptors were obtained from a male donor with lung adenocarcinoma. The CD4 and CD8 labels of this study may be unreliable.

J is TRBJ2-3 and V is TRBV6-1; D unresolved. The germline gives CDR1 MNHNS, CDR2 SASEGT. Trimming stripped 2 bases from V and 6 bases from J, with 6 bases between. The CDR3 is 12 amino acids. The DNA for the CDR3 is TGTGCCAGCAGTGAACCACCTGATACGCAGTATTTT. Protein sequence: CASSEPPDTQYF.

V and J are TRBV6-1 and TRBJ2-7; 9 bases align to TRBD1. The CDR3 runs 18 residues. Germline trimming cut 2 bases from V and 0 bases from J; bases unmatched to any gene: 11. CDR1 is MNHNS and CDR2 is SASEGT in the germline V gene. The CDR3 is CASSERASGTGSSYEQYF. CDR3 nucleotides: TGTGCCAGCAGTGAAAGGGCCTCCGGGACAGGGAGCTCCTACGAGCAGTACTTC.

This clonotype was recorded at least ten times. CDR3: CASSDRTGAYEQYF. The CDR3 DNA reads as TGCGCCAGCAGTGACAGGACAGGGGCCTACGAGCAGTACTTC. This rearrangement joins TRBV10-1 to TRBJ2-5; 9 nucleotides line up with TRBD1. The DNA end favors TRBJ2-7, so the J call may be wrong. Germline lookup yields CDR1 WNHNN and CDR2 SYGVQD (reference sequence). This CDR3 is 14 amino acids long.

The V call is TRBV27, the J call TRBJ2-4; weak D call: TRBD2 (6 bases). The J call may not be correct, given that the DNA end is closer to TRBJ2-5. Germline values: CDR1 MNHEY, CDR2 SMNVEV (reference sequence). The CDR3 runs to 14 residues. The CDR3 spells CASRGLRSTETQYF. The CDR3 nucleotides read TGTGCCAGCAGGGGACTTCGTAGTACCGAGACCCAGTACTTC.

The V and J genes are TRBV6-1 and TRBJ2-3; TRBD2 is a possible D gene (6 bases). CDR3 length equals 16 residues. V was cut by 3 bases and J by 11 bases, with 24 bases left in between. The germline V gene encodes CDR1 MNHNS and CDR2 SASEGT. CDR3 in DNA: TGTGCCAGCAGTGATCTGGGGGGATCAAGCAAAAACATGCAGTATTTT. It specifies CASSDLGGSSKNMQYF.

The genes are TRBV12-3 or TRBV12-4 and TRBJ2-3; TRBD1 agrees at 7 bases. This CDR3 has 15 amino acids. V lost 5 bases and J lost 4; bases outside the gene matches: 9. CDR3 residues: CASSPWTGASDTQYF. The CDR3 DNA follows: TGTGCCAGCAGTCCCTGGACAGGCGCTTCAGATACGCAGTATTTT.

Notes on this clonotype: No conserved phenylalanine or tryptophan ends this CDR3, so it is likely a read error. No DNA is shown, since the ends of the CDR3 on it are uncertain; the CDR3 is the one TCRdb lists. The chain carries TRBV6-1 and TRBJ2-5; TRBD2, the D gene given by the table, was not confirmed from the DNA. In germline, CDR1 is MNHNS, CDR2 SASEGT. From its first to its last residue, the CDR3 has 15 amino acids. The CDR3: CASGVGLEARESRLL.

This chain connects TRBV6-1 to TRBJ2-4, with TRBD2 as a possible D gene (7 bases). The CDR3 covers 19 residues. Germline V CDR1 and CDR2: MNHNS, SASEGT. Trimming took off 2 bases at V and 13 bases at J, with 33 bases between the two ends. The CDR3 loop reads CASSEPARRGGRDQDTQYF. The DNA of the CDR3 is TGTGCCAGCAGTGAACCCGCCAGGCGCGGGGGCCGTGACCAAGACACCCAGTACTTC.

This clonotype showed up just once. The gene calls are TRBV6-1 and TRBJ2-5, with D possibly being TRBD1 or TRBD2 (6 bases each). Trimming left V 6 bases short and J 8 bases short, with 25 bases between. Germline CDR1 reads MNHNS; CDR2 reads SASEGT. This CDR3 is built from 16 residues. CDR3 region: CASRGAGGGDRDTQYF. The CDR3 bases are TGTGCCAGCAGGGGAGCCGGGGGCGGGGACCGGGATACCCAGTACTTC.

This clonotype turned up a few times. The gene calls are TRBV11-2 and TRBJ2-7; D not certain. The CDR3 sequence is 14 residues long. Germline V lookup: CDR1 SGHAT, CDR2 FQNNGV. V lost 0 bases to trimming and J lost 6 bases, with 12 bases between them. The CDR3 is CASSLDPGLSEQYF. In DNA, the CDR3 is TGTGCCAGCAGCTTAGATCCCGGGCTTAGCGAGCAGTACTTC.

This clonotype came up many times. At one of its ends the junction is not consistent with the germline gene, which may arise from a read error. The CDR3 spells CASIPEGTGRLKTEAFF. The DNA for the CDR3 is TGTGCCAGCATCCCTGAGGGGACAGGGAGGTTGAAGACTGAAGCTTTCTTT. V and J are TRBV6-1 and TRBJ1-1; 9 positions agree with TRBD1. The V gene's germline CDR1 is MNHNS and CDR2 SASEGT. The CDR3 spans 17 residues.

The V and J genes are TRBV6-1 and TRBJ2-4, with TRBD2 identical over 7 bases. The CDR3 sequence is 14 residues long. The V gene's germline CDR1 is MNHNS and CDR2 SASEGT. The ends lost 6 bases at V and 13 bases at J; junction bases unmatched: 15. CDR3 protein: CASRGGWAGDTQYF. CDR3 in DNA: TGTGCCAGCAGGGGGGGGTGGGCCGGAGATACGCAGTACTTC.